This is a list of T cell receptor beta chains from one sample in a study of response to subunit inactivated influenza vaccine. One entry per CDR3 protein, called by TCRdb with MiXCR from the RT-PCR reads. The sample shows about 620,000 distinct CDR3 sequences, approximately 12% of them seen only once. The sequencing used PBMCs from blood, collected on the day of vaccination. These receptors originate from a man over 45 who received an inactivated influenza vaccine. Both conserved end residues are part of each CDR3. A D gene is named only where the DNA matches it firmly. For some rows the clone size is stated as once, few or many, or as a class when expanded; others skip it.

clone_size: -; j_call: TRBJ1-1; v_call: TRBV4-3; d_call: -; cdr3_length: 14; cdr3_aa: CASSQVDQNTEAFF; cdr3_nt: TGCGCCAGCAGCCAAGTAGATCAGAACACTGAAGCTTTCTTT
clone_size: many; j_call: TRBJ2-4; v_call: TRBV29-1; d_call: TRBD1; cdr3_length: 13; cdr3_aa: CSVRGQIKNIQYF; cdr3_nt: TGCAGCGTACGGGGACAGATTAAAAACATTCAGTACTTC
clone_size: many; j_call: TRBJ2-2; v_call: TRBV25-1; d_call: -; cdr3_length: 15; cdr3_aa: CASSLGVRDTGELFF; cdr3_nt: TGTGCCAGCAGCTTAGGGGTACGCGACACCGGGGAGCTGTTTTTT
clone_size: -; j_call: TRBJ2-2; v_call: TRBV4-2; d_call: TRBD2; cdr3_length: 17; cdr3_aa: CASSPSLGGRAGGELFF; cdr3_nt: TGTGCCAGCAGCCCAAGCCTTGGCGGGAGGGCCGGCGGGGAGCTGTTTTTT
clone_size: -; j_call: TRBJ1-4; v_call: TRBV6-1; d_call: TRBD1; cdr3_length: 14; cdr3_aa: CASRRGPLNEKLFF; cdr3_nt: TGTGCCAGCAGGAGGGGGCCTCTTAATGAAAAACTGTTTTTT
clone_size: many; j_call: TRBJ2-1; v_call: TRBV7-2; d_call: -; cdr3_length: 14; cdr3_aa: CASSLSRQNNEQFF; cdr3_nt: TGTGCCAGCAGCCTTTCCCGACAGAACAATGAGCAGTTCTTC
clone_size: many; j_call: TRBJ2-1; v_call: TRBV20-1; d_call: TRBD1; cdr3_length: 16; cdr3_aa: CSARNRGRISYNEQFF; cdr3_nt: TGCAGTGCTAGAAACAGGGGGCGTATTTCCTACAATGAGCAGTTCTTC
clone_size: -; j_call: TRBJ2-2; v_call: TRBV7-2; d_call: -; cdr3_length: 15; cdr3_aa: CASSLTAAQTGELFF; cdr3_nt: TGTGCCAGCAGCTTAACAGCAGCCCAAACCGGGGAGCTGTTTTTT
clone_size: -; j_call: TRBJ1-5; v_call: TRBV6-1; d_call: -; cdr3_length: 14; cdr3_aa: CASERLEGNQPQHF; cdr3_nt: TGTGCCAGCGAACGGCTCGAGGGTAATCAGCCCCAGCATTTT
clone_size: few; j_call: TRBJ2-4; v_call: TRBV12-3/TRBV12-4; d_call: -; cdr3_length: 14; cdr3_aa: CASSFSLAKNIQYF; cdr3_nt: TGTGCCAGCAGTTTTTCCCTAGCCAAAAACATTCAGTACTTC
clone_size: many; j_call: TRBJ1-6; v_call: TRBV27; d_call: TRBD1; cdr3_length: 15; cdr3_aa: CASSMGQGFDSPLHF; cdr3_nt: TGTGCCAGCAGTATGGGACAGGGTTTTGATTCACCCCTCCACTTT
clone_size: many; j_call: TRBJ2-5; v_call: TRBV5-1; d_call: -; cdr3_length: 13; cdr3_aa: CASSERSQETQYF; cdr3_nt: TGCGCCAGCAGCGAGCGGTCCCAAGAGACCCAGTACTTC
clone_size: few; j_call: TRBJ2-5; v_call: TRBV7-2; d_call: TRBD1; cdr3_length: 17; cdr3_aa: CASSLAEPGTGAGTQYF; cdr3_nt: TGTGCCAGCAGCTTAGCGGAACCCGGGACAGGGGCGGGGACCCAGTACTTC
clone_size: many; j_call: TRBJ1-1; v_call: TRBV4-3; d_call: -; cdr3_length: 15; cdr3_aa: CASSTTRGENTEAFF; cdr3_nt: TGCGCCAGCAGCACTACCAGGGGAGAGAACACTGAAGCTTTCTTT
clone_size: -; j_call: TRBJ1-1; v_call: TRBV3-1; d_call: -; cdr3_length: 14; cdr3_aa: CASSQEFAGAEAFF; cdr3_nt: TGTGCCAGCAGCCAAGAATTTGCGGGGGCTGAAGCTTTCTTT
clone_size: few; j_call: TRBJ2-5; v_call: TRBV7-9; d_call: -; cdr3_length: 13; cdr3_aa: CASSLGLKETQYF; cdr3_nt: TGTGCCAGCAGCTTAGGGCTAAAAGAGACCCAGTACTTC
clone_size: -; j_call: TRBJ2-3; v_call: TRBV2; d_call: -; cdr3_length: 17; cdr3_aa: CASSEARASFGADTQYF; cdr3_nt: TGTGCCAGCAGTGAAGCGCGGGCCTCCTTTGGGGCAGATACGCAGTATTTT
clone_size: -; j_call: TRBJ1-2; v_call: TRBV5-5; d_call: -; cdr3_length: 14; cdr3_aa: CASSHDQENYGYTF; cdr3_nt: TGTGCCAGCAGCCACGATCAGGAGAACTATGGCTACACCTTC
clone_size: many; j_call: TRBJ2-1; v_call: TRBV20-1; d_call: TRBD2; cdr3_length: 12; cdr3_aa: CSSWGGGNEQFF; cdr3_nt: TGCAGTTCCTGGGGGGGAGGCAATGAGCAGTTCTTC
clone_size: -; j_call: TRBJ2-7; v_call: TRBV20-1; d_call: TRBD1; cdr3_length: 14; cdr3_aa: CSARGDWDRGSQYF; cdr3_nt: TGCAGTGCTAGGGGAGACTGGGACAGGGGATCTCAGTACTTC
clone_size: -; j_call: TRBJ2-3; v_call: TRBV28; d_call: TRBD1; cdr3_length: 18; cdr3_aa: CASSFPPGTEFSTDTQYF; cdr3_nt: TGTGCCAGCAGCTTTCCGCCCGGGACAGAGTTTAGCACAGATACGCAGTATTTT
clone_size: -; j_call: TRBJ1-6; v_call: TRBV27; d_call: -; cdr3_length: 17; cdr3_aa: CASSALIWGQENSPLHF; cdr3_nt: TGTGCCAGCAGCGCCTTGATTTGGGGACAAGAGAATTCACCCCTCCACTTT
clone_size: many; j_call: TRBJ1-2; v_call: TRBV29-1; d_call: -; cdr3_length: 13; cdr3_aa: CSVVGRQNYGYTF; cdr3_nt: TGCAGCGTTGTGGGGCGGCAAAACTATGGCTACACCTTC
clone_size: -; j_call: TRBJ1-1; v_call: TRBV7-3; d_call: -; cdr3_length: 14; cdr3_aa: CASSKGGLGTEAFF; cdr3_nt: TGTGCCAGCAGCAAAGGGGGGTTGGGCACTGAAGCTTTCTTT
clone_size: few; j_call: TRBJ1-5; v_call: TRBV7-2; d_call: -; cdr3_length: 15; cdr3_aa: CASSPRGTQDQPQHF; cdr3_nt: TGTGCCAGCAGCCCTAGAGGGACACAGGATCAGCCCCAGCATTTT
clone_size: -; j_call: TRBJ2-3; v_call: TRBV2; d_call: -; cdr3_length: 12; cdr3_aa: CASGVDGDTQYF; cdr3_nt: TGTGCCAGCGGAGTAGACGGGGATACGCAGTATTTT
clone_size: -; j_call: TRBJ2-6; v_call: TRBV5-1; d_call: -; cdr3_length: 16; cdr3_aa: CASSLAGDPGANVLTF; cdr3_nt: TGCGCCAGCAGCTTAGCAGGGGACCCCGGGGCCAACGTCCTGACTTTC
clone_size: -; j_call: TRBJ2-5; v_call: TRBV11-2; d_call: TRBD2; cdr3_length: 19; cdr3_aa: CASSLKFRLAGGPQETQYF; cdr3_nt: TGTGCCAGCAGCTTAAAGTTTCGGCTAGCGGGAGGGCCACAGGAGACCCAGTACTTC
clone_size: few; j_call: TRBJ2-1; v_call: TRBV24-1; d_call: -; cdr3_length: 16; cdr3_aa: CATSDSTGMGLGEQFF; cdr3_nt: TGTGCCACCAGTGACTCGACAGGAATGGGTTTAGGGGAGCAGTTCTTC
clone_size: many; j_call: TRBJ1-1; v_call: TRBV28; d_call: -; cdr3_length: 15; cdr3_aa: CASSLGDAGSTEAFF; cdr3_nt: TGTGCCAGCAGTCTCGGCGATGCGGGGAGCACTGAAGCTTTCTTT
clone_size: -; j_call: TRBJ2-7; v_call: TRBV25-1; d_call: -; cdr3_length: 12; cdr3_aa: CASGTSRYEQYF; cdr3_nt: TGTGCCAGCGGAACTAGCCGATACGAGCAGTACTTC
clone_size: -; j_call: TRBJ2-5; v_call: TRBV20-1; d_call: -; cdr3_length: 15; cdr3_aa: CSARDVFLVGETQYF; cdr3_nt: TGCAGTGCTAGAGATGTATTTTTGGTCGGCGAGACCCAGTACTTC
clone_size: -; j_call: TRBJ2-4; v_call: TRBV4-3; d_call: TRBD1; cdr3_length: 18; cdr3_aa: CASSQEWGQGLAKNIQYF; cdr3_nt: TGCGCCAGCAGCCAAGAATGGGGACAGGGACTAGCCAAAAACATTCAGTACTTC
clone_size: -; j_call: TRBJ1-5; v_call: TRBV21-1; d_call: -; cdr3_length: 16; cdr3_aa: CASSKERDRTNQPQHF; cdr3_nt: TGTGCCAGCAGCAAAGAAAGGGACAGGACTAATCAGCCCCAGCATTTT
clone_size: -; j_call: TRBJ1-5; v_call: TRBV3-1; d_call: TRBD1; cdr3_length: 14; cdr3_aa: CASSPGTGLQPQHF; cdr3_nt: TGTGCCAGCAGCCCTGGGACAGGACTTCAGCCCCAGCATTTT
clone_size: -; j_call: TRBJ1-4; v_call: TRBV4-3; d_call: TRBD1; cdr3_length: 16; cdr3_aa: CASSQAPGQGNEKLFF; cdr3_nt: TGCGCCAGCAGCCAGGCACCGGGACAGGGAAATGAAAAACTGTTTTTT
clone_size: once; j_call: TRBJ2-7; v_call: TRBV20-1; d_call: -; cdr3_length: 12; cdr3_aa: CSARGRGDEQYF; cdr3_nt: TGCAGTGCTAGAGGAAGGGGCGACGAGCAGTACTTC
clone_size: few; j_call: TRBJ2-7; v_call: TRBV29-1; d_call: -; cdr3_length: 12; cdr3_aa: CSVGGLSYEQYF; cdr3_nt: TGCAGCGTTGGGGGACTGTCCTACGAGCAGTACTTC
clone_size: -; j_call: TRBJ2-1; v_call: TRBV6-2/TRBV6-3; d_call: TRBD2; cdr3_length: 16; cdr3_aa: CASSPYGTSAYNEQFF; cdr3_nt: TGTGCCAGCAGTCCGTATGGGACTAGCGCGTACAATGAGCAGTTCTTC
clone_size: -; j_call: TRBJ2-1; v_call: TRBV10-3; d_call: -; cdr3_length: 16; cdr3_aa: CAIGESGLANYNEQFF; cdr3_nt: TGTGCCATCGGGGAGTCTGGGCTAGCCAACTACAATGAGCAGTTCTTC
clone_size: many; j_call: TRBJ2-6; v_call: TRBV6-1; d_call: TRBD1; cdr3_length: 19; cdr3_aa: CASRSDPGQGVFGANVLTF; cdr3_nt: TGTGCCAGCAGGTCAGACCCAGGACAGGGGGTCTTTGGGGCCAACGTCCTGACTTTC
clone_size: few; j_call: TRBJ1-2; v_call: TRBV6-6; d_call: -; cdr3_length: 13; cdr3_aa: CASSSDTTYGYTF; cdr3_nt: TGTGCCAGCAGCTCCGACACTACCTATGGCTACACCTTC
clone_size: -; j_call: TRBJ1-2; v_call: TRBV5-1; d_call: -; cdr3_length: 15; cdr3_aa: CASSLGRLDRGGYTF; cdr3_nt: TGCGCCAGCAGCTTGGGACGTTTGGATAGGGGTGGCTACACCTTC
clone_size: -; j_call: TRBJ2-1; v_call: TRBV5-1; d_call: TRBD2; cdr3_length: 15; cdr3_aa: CASSLAAGDYNEQFF; cdr3_nt: TGCGCCAGCAGCTTGGCAGCGGGAGACTACAATGAGCAGTTCTTC
clone_size: -; j_call: TRBJ2-5; v_call: TRBV5-1; d_call: TRBD1; cdr3_length: 15; cdr3_aa: CASSNPGTGGETQYF; cdr3_nt: TGCGCCAGCAGCAACCCCGGGACAGGGGGAGAGACCCAGTACTTC
clone_size: -; j_call: TRBJ2-3; v_call: TRBV5-6; d_call: -; cdr3_length: 15; cdr3_aa: CASSWKWGRTDTQYF; cdr3_nt: TGTGCCAGCAGCTGGAAGTGGGGTAGGACAGATACGCAGTATTTT